This TCR beta chain appears in the sequencing data of a study of radiotherapy plus CTLA-4 blockade in lung cancer. CTLA-4 blockade with ipilimumab, together with focal radiation, was given to patients with chemo-refractory metastatic non-small-cell lung cancer. In germline, CDR1 is LNHNV, CDR2 YYDKDF (reference sequence). V lost 1 base and J lost 2, with 11 bases in between. This CDR3 contains 15 residues. TCRdb's table, derived via immunoSEQ multiplex PCR, lists solely in-frame clones and lacks some. The sample includes about 93,000 clones, around nine tenths of them seen just once. Sequencing was performed on peripheral blood, taken from a patient treated with radiotherapy plus ipilimumab. The clonotype comes from a human donor with non-small cell lung cancer that progressed on radiotherapy plus ipilimumab. The genes are TRBV15 and TRBJ1-1, with D tentatively TRBD1 (5 bases). This CDR3 is CATSRGGAANTEAFF. CDR3 DNA: TGTGCCACCAGCAGAGGCGGGGCAGCCAACACTGAAGCTTTCTTT.